The 25 T cell receptor beta chains reported below all come from one sample, sequenced in a study of blood T cell repertoires in COVID-19. The protocol was immunoSEQ multiplex PCR, while the TCRdb copy is restricted to in-frame clones and leaves out a portion. The table lists 140,000 or so clones, about 87% of them singletons. Specimen: peripheral blood. The source is a man aged 45-60 years who had recovered from COVID-19.

The chain uses TRBV2 and TRBJ2-7; 10 bases map to TRBD1. This CDR3 comprises 14 residues. V lost 6 bases to trimming and J lost 3 bases; unmatched junction nucleotides: 5. In germline, CDR1 is SNHLY, CDR2 FYNNEI. In DNA, the CDR3 is TGTGCCAGCAGACAAAGGGACAGGGGCTACGAGCAGTACTTC. This translates into CASRQRDRGYEQYF.

Comments on this clone: One end of the junction is discordant with germline, which a read error may explain. This chain joins TRBV12-3 or TRBV12-4 and TRBJ1-5, with unresolved D. This CDR3 is built from 13 residues. The DNA of the CDR3 is TGTGCCAGCAGTCCGGGGAAAAATCGGCCCCAGCATTTT. It codes for CASSPGKNRPQHF.

The rearrangement uses TRBV19 and TRBJ1-1; D not resolved. The V gene's germline CDR1 is LNHDA and CDR2 SQIVND (reference sequence). V gave up 4 bases and J gave up 11 bases, with 14 bases separating them. The CDR3 has 12 amino acids. The CDR3 region is CASSNSGMGAFF. The CDR3 DNA follows: TGTGCCAGTAGTAACAGCGGAATGGGGGCTTTCTTT.

The chain couples TRBV30 to TRBJ1-1, with 9 bases fitting TRBD1. V lost 0 bases, J lost 2 bases, and 4 bases stayed unmatched. This CDR3 spans 15 amino acids. From germline, CDR1 is GTSNPN and CDR2 SVGIG (reference sequence). In DNA form, the CDR3 reads TGTGCCTGGAGTGTACTAACAGGGGGCAACACTGAAGCTTTCTTT. Translation: CAWSVLTGGNTEAFF. Full variable domain (remainder filled in from reference TRBV30 and TRBJ1-1): SQTIHQWPATLVQPVGSPLSLECTVEGTSNPNLYWYRQAAGRGLQLLFYSVGIGQISSEVPQNLSASRPQDRQFILSSKKLLLSDSGFYLCAWSVLTGGNTEAFFGQGTRLTVV.

The genes are TRBV15 and TRBJ1-6; a weak D match, TRBD1 (6 bases). V was trimmed by 5 bases and J by 2 bases, leaving 22 bases between them. This CDR3 comprises 19 residues. The germline CDR1 and CDR2 sequences are LNHNV and YYDKDF (reference sequence). In DNA, the CDR3 is TGTGCCACCAGCTCACTAACACTCAGGGGCCCGACCTATAATTCACCCCTCCACTTT. It yields the protein CATSSLTLRGPTYNSPLHF. The whole variable domain, filled in from reference TRBV15 and TRBJ1-6, reads DAMVIQNPRYQVTQFGKPVTLSCSQTLNHNVMYWYQQKSSQAPKLLFHYYDKDFNNEADTPDNFQSRRPNTSFCFLDIRSPGLGDTAMYLCATSSLTLRGPTYNSPLHFGNGTRLTVT.

The chain is built from TRBV7-9 and TRBJ1-1, with a tentative D call TRBD1 (5 bases). Germline V lookup: CDR1 SEHNR, CDR2 FQNEAQ (reference sequence). CDR3 size: 16 residues. V was pared by 5 bases and J by 6 bases, with 22 bases between. The CDR3: CASSPAGWGLGSEAFF. Written as DNA, the CDR3 is TGTGCCAGCAGCCCTGCCGGGTGGGGCCTTGGGTCTGAAGCTTTCTTT.

The chain combines TRBV11-2 with TRBJ2-1, with 9 bases identical to TRBD2. In germline, CDR1 is SGHAT, CDR2 FQNNGV. V shed 4 bases, J shed 2 bases, and the junction held 6 bases outside the gene matches. The CDR3 loop spans 16 amino acids. In DNA form, the CDR3 reads TGTGCCAGCAGCTACACCGGGACTAGCCCCTACAATGAGCAGTTCTTC. It codes for CASSYTGTSPYNEQFF.

This sequence joins TRBV5-4 and TRBJ2-7; 8 bases align to TRBD1. Germline trimming cut 0 bases from V and 9 bases from J; bases unmatched to any gene: 2. The germline gives CDR1 SGHNT, CDR2 YYREEE (reference sequence). This CDR3 comprises 12 residues. CDR3 sequence reads: CASSLGQGRQYF. CDR3 sequence (DNA): TGTGCCAGCAGCTTGGGACAGGGGAGGCAGTACTTC.

The chain carries TRBV15 and TRBJ1-6, with 8 bases aligning to TRBD1. Germline loops: CDR1 LNHNV, CDR2 YYDKDF (reference sequence). This CDR3 region has 19 residues. Losses at the gene ends were 4 bases for V and 0 bases for J; bases not matched to a gene: 11. CDR3 sequence reads: CATSNRDRTSFSYNSPLHF. The DNA of the CDR3 is TGTGCCACCAGCAACCGGGACAGGACATCCTTCTCCTATAATTCACCCCTCCACTTT.

This rearrangement joins TRBV7-2 to TRBJ1-2, with D perhaps TRBD1 (6 bases). The CDR3 runs 17 residues. V was trimmed by 5 bases and J by 4 bases, leaving 23 bases between them. CDR1 and CDR2 (germline): SGHTA, FQGNSA. CDR3: CASSIQAGGVGLYGYTF. For the CDR3, the DNA is TGTGCCAGCAGCATCCAGGCGGGGGGCGTGGGGCTCTATGGCTACACCTTC.

The chain carries TRBV6-5 and TRBJ2-5; D is uncertain. CDR3 size: 12 residues. The V end lost 9 bases, the J end lost 1 base, and 9 bases lay between the germline ends. Germline loops: CDR1 MNHEY, CDR2 SVGAGI. The CDR3 is CASRGTQETQYF. CDR3 in DNA: TGTGCCAGTCGTGGCACCCAAGAGACCCAGTACTTC.

This chain links TRBV6-5 with TRBJ2-5; 9 bases map to TRBD2. CDR1 is MNHEY, CDR2 SVGAGI, per germline. CDR3 length: 15 residues. V trimming: 6 bases; J trimming: 5 bases; junction bases outside the gene matches: 10. The CDR3 spells CASRSGGLLEETQYF. The CDR3 DNA reads as TGTGCCAGCAGGAGCGGGGGGCTGCTGGAGGAGACCCAGTACTTC.

This clone was counted a single time. CDR3 residues: CASSVSGGETQYF. CDR3 DNA sequence: TGTGCCAGCAGCGTTAGCGGGGGCGAGACCCAGTACTTC. The gene calls are TRBV5-4 and TRBJ2-5; 9 bases map to TRBD2. The CDR3 runs to 13 residues. CDR1 is SGHNT, CDR2 YYREEE, per germline (reference sequence). With 4 bases clipped from V and 5 bases from J, the junction kept 3 bases outside the gene matches.

This clone has only a few counts. The chain has TRBV6-5 and TRBJ1-6, with D possibly being TRBD1 (6 bases). This CDR3 spans 12 amino acids. The germline gives CDR1 MNHEY, CDR2 SVGAGI. With 8 bases removed from V and 14 bases from J, the gap between germline ends came to 16 bases. For the CDR3, the DNA is TGTGCCAGCGCTTTTGGGGACATGGCCCTCCACTTT. Translating gives CASAFGDMALHF.

V usage is TRBV3-1 (or the pseudogene TRBV3-2) and J usage is TRBJ2-5, with 10 bases matching TRBD1. The CDR3 spans 18 residues. Germline lookup yields CDR1 LGHDT and CDR2 YNNKEL (reference sequence). Unmatched junction bases numbered 15, after V lost 4 bases and J lost 4 bases. CDR3 amino acids: CASSPEHTGDRGSETQYF. CDR3 nucleotides: TGTGCCAGCAGCCCCGAACATACCGGGGACAGGGGATCAGAGACCCAGTACTTC.

The CDR3 protein is CASSRQGARGYTF. The CDR3 region has the DNA TGTGCCAGCAGCCGGCAGGGGGCTCGTGGCTACACCTTC. This chain links TRBV11-2 with TRBJ1-2; 8 bases line up with TRBD1. The CDR3 extends over 13 amino acids. V dropped 5 bases and J dropped 7; count of bases not matched to a gene: 6. Per the germline V gene, CDR1 is SGHAT and CDR2 is FQNNGV.

The chain combines TRBV19 with TRBJ2-3, with 7 bases fitting TRBD1. This CDR3 region has 15 residues. Germline V gene data show CDR1 as LNHDA and CDR2 as SQIVND (reference sequence). After removal of 4 bases from V and 4 bases from J, the junction contained 8 bases not matched to a gene. CDR3 protein: CASSNQNRGPDTQYF. The CDR3 coding sequence is TGTGCCAGTAGTAATCAGAACAGGGGTCCAGATACGCAGTATTTT.

A remark on this clone: Other nucleotide sequences in the sample specify the same CDR3. V usage is TRBV19 and J usage is TRBJ1-5, with D perhaps matching TRBD1 (6 bases). Germline V gives CDR1 LNHDA, CDR2 SQIVND (reference sequence). Trimming took off 8 bases at V and 1 base at J, with 12 bases between the two ends. The length of the CDR3 is 14 residues. The CDR3 bases are TGTGCCAGTCGATTCAGGGGAAGCAATCAGCCCCAGCATTTT. Amino acids: CASRFRGSNQPQHF.

This clone was seen a single time. The chain has TRBV27 and TRBJ1-1; no reliable D call. Germline assignment: CDR1 MNHEY and CDR2 SMNVEV (reference sequence). Deletions cut 3 bases from V and 0 bases from J, with 8 bases between. The length of the CDR3 is 14 residues. CDR3 in amino acids: CASSFGGLNTEAFF. CDR3 nucleotides: TGTGCCAGCAGTTTTGGAGGGCTGAACACTGAAGCTTTCTTT.

V gene TRBV7-9 combines with J gene TRBJ1-5; D is ambiguous. Germline V gives CDR1 SEHNR, CDR2 FQNEAQ (reference sequence). Trimming took 3 bases from V and 5 from J, leaving 17 bases between them. This CDR3 is 16 amino acids long. The CDR3 coding sequence is TGTGCCAGCAGCTTCCCGAGGTTGGGTGGCGATCAGCCCCAGCATTTT. This sequence encodes CASSFPRLGGDQPQHF.

The DNA for the CDR3 is TGTGCCAGCAGTTACCCAAGGACAATGAGCACAGATACGCAGTATTTT. This codes for CASSYPRTMSTDTQYF. The genes are TRBV6-2 or TRBV6-3 and TRBJ2-3; possibly TRBD1 for D (5 bases). The CDR3 is 16 amino acids. With 2 bases removed from V and 0 bases from J, the gap between germline ends came to 12 bases. Germline CDR1 MNHEY, CDR2 SVGEGT.

In this sample, this clone turned up once. The chain uses TRBV18 and TRBJ2-7, with D possibly matching TRBD1 (5 bases). Germline assignment: CDR1 KGHSH and CDR2 LQKENI. V gave up 4 bases and J gave up 2 bases, with 15 bases separating them. The CDR3 has 15 residues. CDR3 protein: CASSLQQAATYEQYF. Here the CDR3 DNA reads TGTGCCAGCTCACTCCAACAGGCCGCCACCTACGAGCAGTACTTC.

J is TRBJ2-7 and V is TRBV6-5; TRBD1 aligns across 9 bases. The CDR3 totals 15 residues. CDR1 and CDR2 from the germline V gene are MNHEY and SVGAGI. Losses at the gene ends were 6 bases for V and 6 bases for J; bases not matched to a gene: 12. CDR3 nucleotides: TGTGCCAGCAGGAAACCCGGGACAGGGATTGTCGAGCAGTACTTC. Amino acids: CASRKPGTGIVEQYF.

The chain employs TRBV2 and TRBJ2-7; weak D call: TRBD1 (5 bases). The CDR3 runs to 14 residues. V was clipped by 6 bases and J by 3 bases, with 15 bases between them. Per the germline V gene, CDR1 is SNHLY and CDR2 is FYNNEI. The CDR3, as DNA: TGTGCCAGCAGCGCCCGGCAGGGTCACTACGAGCAGTACTTC. Its translation is CASSARQGHYEQYF. The variable domain in full, with the rest retrieved from reference TRBV2 and TRBJ2-7, is EPEVTQTPSHQVTQMGQEVILRCVPISNHLYFYWYRQILGQKVEFLVSFYNNEISEKSEIFDDQFSVERPDGSNFTLKIRSTKLEDSAMYFCASSARQGHYEQYFGPGTRLTVT.

V and J are TRBV2 and TRBJ1-1, with unresolved D. CDR1 is SNHLY and CDR2 is FYNNEI in the germline V gene. Trimming shortened V by 6 bases and J by 1 base, and 15 bases separated the two germline ends. The CDR3 is made up of 15 amino acids. CDR3 sequence: CASSPRGGANTEAFF. The CDR3 nucleotides read TGTGCCAGCAGCCCCCGGGGAGGAGCGAACACTGAAGCTTTCTTT.